This TCR beta chain was identified in a study of T-cell reconstitution after alpha-beta-depleted transplantation in children. CDR1 is SGHRS and CDR2 is YFSETQ in the germline V gene. The V end was cut by 4 bases, the J end by 2 bases, with 13 bases between. The CDR3 is 14 residues long. Preparing the TCRbeta library involved the use of unique molecular identifiers. TCRdb analysed the PCR reads with MiXCR anew, one entry per CDR3 protein. Of roughly 500,000 distinct CDR3 sequences detected, approximately 32% appear once; the ten largest clones hold 2% to 3%. This sequence was found in a human donor who donated a stem cell graft to a child with aplastic anemia. The chain uses TRBV5-1 and TRBJ2-7; TRBD2 is a possible D gene (6 bases). The starting material was PBMCs from the stem cell graft donor, obtained from the stem cell graft. CDR3 sequence: CASSHDGGPYEQYF. The CDR3 nucleotides are TGCGCCAGCAGCCACGACGGGGGACCCTACGAGCAGTACTTC.